Presented here are 5 T cell receptor beta chains from one specimen sequenced in a study of T cell responses to AZD1222 COVID-19 vaccine. Profiling relied on immunoSEQ multiplex PCR, and the TCRdb table lists in-frame clones only, not all of them. The table has 200,000 to 250,000 clones, around 94% seen once. The sample was peripheral blood, taken 28 days after the second dose of the MenACWY control vaccine. These receptors were collected from an adult who received the MenACWY meningococcal vaccine as a control.

The V gene is TRBV9, the J gene TRBJ1-2; perhaps TRBD1 as D (5 bases). Germline assignment: CDR1 SGDLS and CDR2 YYNGEE. The CDR3 has 13 amino acids. V was pared by 4 bases and J by 5 bases, with 12 bases between. The DNA of the CDR3 is TGTGCCAGCAGCCCAGGGACGGATTATGGCTACACCTTC. Its protein is CASSPGTDYGYTF. Using reference TRBV9 and TRBJ1-2 for the parts outside the CDR3, the full variable domain is DSGVTQTPKHLITATGQRVTLRCSPRSGDLSVYWYQQSLDQGLQFLIQYYNGEERAKGNILERFSAQQFPDLHSELNLSSLELGDSALYFCASSPGTDYGYTFGSGTRLTVV.

The chain uses TRBV18 and TRBJ2-5, with D unclear. Trimming shortened V by 2 bases and J by 3 bases, and 10 bases separated the two germline ends. Germline assignment: CDR1 KGHSH and CDR2 LQKENI. This CDR3 is built from 14 residues. The CDR3 coding sequence is TGTGCCAGCTCACCAAGCCTCGGAAAAGAGACCCAGTACTTC. It codes for CASSPSLGKETQYF. The full variable domain, rest sourced from reference TRBV18 and TRBJ2-5, is NAGVMQNPRHLVRRRGQEARLRCSPMKGHSHVYWYRQLPEEGLKFMVYLQKENIIDESGMPKERFSAEFPKEGPSILRIQQVVRGDSAAYFCASSPSLGKETQYFGPGTRLLVL.

The V gene is TRBV9, the J gene TRBJ2-5; D may correspond to TRBD1 or TRBD2 (5 bases each). This CDR3 contains 13 residues. Deletions cut 0 bases from V and 5 bases from J, with 8 bases between. Per the germline V gene, CDR1 is SGDLS and CDR2 is YYNGEE. The CDR3 DNA is TGTGCCAGCAGCGTAGCGGGACGGGAGACCCAGTACTTC. Its protein product is CASSVAGRETQYF. The full variable domain, its missing parts supplied by reference TRBV9 and TRBJ2-5, is DSGVTQTPKHLITATGQRVTLRCSPRSGDLSVYWYQQSLDQGLQFLIQYYNGEERAKGNILERFSAQQFPDLHSELNLSSLELGDSALYFCASSVAGRETQYFGPGTRLLVL.

This sequence joins TRBV28 and TRBJ2-7; D gene unclear. CDR1 and CDR2 from the germline V gene are MDHEN and SYDVKM. This CDR3 comprises 14 residues. V shed 2 bases and J shed 6 bases, with 14 bases lying between them. The DNA for the CDR3 is TGTGCCAGCAGTTTAGGAACTGGCAGGCTCGAGCAGTACTTC. Protein sequence: CASSLGTGRLEQYF.

With regard to this clone: The same CDR3 can be traced to other DNA sequences in this sample. V and J are TRBV12-3 or TRBV12-4 and TRBJ1-2, with D maybe TRBD1 (6 bases). The CDR3 length is 13 residues. Trimming shortened V by 3 bases and J by 2 bases, and 7 bases separated the two germline ends. CDR3 nucleotide sequence: TGTGCCAGCAGTTTCCAGGGGAACTATGGCTACACCTTC. Translating it yields CASSFQGNYGYTF.